A single sample is the source of the 32 T cell receptor beta chains below, sequenced in a study of shared clonotypes between healthy human individuals. Assay: immunoSEQ multiplex PCR; the TCRdb copy retains only in-frame clones and omits some. This sample has roughly 320,000 clones, with roughly 84% found just once. The sample consisted of memory CD8+ T cells sorted from blood. The sample's subset: CD45RO+ cells pooled with CCR7-negative TemRA cells. These receptor sequences come from a man aged 18 to 29 in good health.

This chain uses TRBV4-1 with TRBJ2-1, with D uncertain. Germline loops: CDR1 MGHRA, CDR2 YSYEKL. V lost 3 bases to trimming and J lost 7 bases, with 22 bases between them. CDR3 length: 17 residues. The chain's CDR3 is CASSHATGAGMGNEQFF. CDR3 sequence (DNA): TGCGCCAGCAGCCACGCCACTGGAGCCGGCATGGGTAATGAGCAGTTCTTC.

J is TRBJ2-3 and V is TRBV5-6; maybe TRBD2 (6 bases). The CDR3 has 16 amino acids. Deletions cut 3 bases from V and 0 bases from J, with 14 bases between. Germline assignment: CDR1 SGHDT and CDR2 YYEEEE. The CDR3 nucleotides read TGTGCCAGCAGCTGGGCGTGGGGGGTCAGCACAGATACGCAGTATTTT. Its protein product is CASSWAWGVSTDTQYF.

This rearrangement joins TRBV6-6 to TRBJ2-3; D gene unclear. Germline V gene lookup returns CDR1 MNHNY and CDR2 SVGAGI (reference sequence). CDR3 length: 13 residues. Trimming cost V 0 bases and J 6 bases, with 7 bases left between them. CDR3 nucleotide sequence: TGTGCCAGCAGTTACTCAGGTGGGGATACGCAGTATTTT. It yields the protein CASSYSGGDTQYF.

The sample holds a few counts of this clone. This rearrangement joins TRBV27 to TRBJ2-7, with D hard to call. Between the trimmed V and J ends, which lost 4 bases and 0 bases, there was a span of 22 bases. Germline V gene data show CDR1 as MNHEY and CDR2 as SMNVEV (reference sequence). The CDR3 runs to 18 residues. The CDR3 nucleotides read TGTGCCAGCAGTTCCCTGCCTCTCACAGAAGATTCCTCCTACGAGCAGTACTTC. It encodes CASSSLPLTEDSSYEQYF.

The V gene is TRBV29-1, the J gene TRBJ1-1; TRBD1 might be the D (5 bases). V was clipped by 6 bases and J by 1 base, with 21 bases between them. The V gene's germline CDR1 is SQVTM and CDR2 ANQGSEA. The CDR3 length is 16 residues. In DNA, the CDR3 is TGCAGCGTCTCTAGGGACGTTGCCTGGAGGAACACTGAAGCTTTCTTT. Protein sequence: CSVSRDVAWRNTEAFF.

J is TRBJ2-4 and V is TRBV4-1, with 7 positions matching TRBD1. Per the germline V gene, CDR1 is MGHRA and CDR2 is YSYEKL. V lost 1 base, J lost 6 bases, and 3 bases stayed unmatched. The CDR3 is 14 residues long. This CDR3 is CASSQGQGINIQYF. CDR3 coding DNA: TGCGCCAGCAGCCAAGGACAGGGAATAAACATTCAGTACTTC.

This clone appeared a single time. This rearrangement joins TRBV2 to TRBJ2-5; possibly TRBD2 for D (6 bases). Germline V gives CDR1 SNHLY, CDR2 FYNNEI. V lost 3 bases and J lost 3, with 8 bases in between. The CDR3 consists of 13 residues. In nucleotides, the CDR3 is TGTGCCAGCAGTGACGGAGGGGAAGAGACCCAGTACTTC. Its translation: CASSDGGEETQYF.

The chain uses TRBV29-1 and TRBJ2-2, with D perhaps TRBD1 (6 bases). Germline loops: CDR1 SQVTM, CDR2 ANQGSEA. The CDR3 spans 12 residues. Trimming left V 7 bases short and J 2 bases short, with 8 bases between. The CDR3 sequence: CSGGLNTGELFF. The DNA for the CDR3 is TGCAGCGGGGGGCTCAACACCGGGGAGCTGTTTTTT.

CDR3 protein: CASSPRGGFANTGELFF. The DNA for the CDR3 is TGTGCCAGCAGCCCGAGAGGCGGGTTCGCGAACACCGGGGAGCTGTTTTTT. The chain carries TRBV9 and TRBJ2-2, with a weak D call TRBD2 (5 bases). The CDR3 sequence is 17 residues long. V was cut by 4 bases and J by 0 bases, with 16 bases left in between. From germline, CDR1 is SGDLS and CDR2 YYNGEE.

The genes are TRBV5-1 and TRBJ2-1, with 9 bases matching TRBD2. The germline V gene encodes CDR1 SGHRS and CDR2 YFSETQ. The V and J ends lost 0 bases and 7 bases, in that order; junction bases with no gene match: 11. This CDR3 is 17 amino acids long. The DNA for the CDR3 is TGCGCCAGCAGCTTGGATGGGCTAGCGGGGCTTCAGAATGAGCAGTTCTTC. Translation: CASSLDGLAGLQNEQFF.

The V gene is TRBV6-5, the J gene TRBJ2-5; D not resolved. Per germline, CDR1 MNHEY and CDR2 SVGAGI. The CDR3 totals 13 residues. Trimming removed 0 bases at V and 2 bases at J, with 4 bases between. CDR3 region: CASSYSVQETQYF. For the CDR3, the DNA is TGTGCCAGCAGTTACTCAGTGCAAGAGACCCAGTACTTC.

The J gene is TRBJ2-7, the V gene TRBV13; TRBD2 agrees at 9 bases. The CDR3 covers 16 residues. The germline V gene has CDR1 PRHDT and CDR2 FYEKMQ (reference sequence). V dropped 5 bases and J dropped 2; count of bases not matched to a gene: 10. The CDR3: CASSPVAGEVPYEQYF. The CDR3 region has the DNA TGTGCCAGCAGCCCCGTAGCGGGAGAGGTCCCCTACGAGCAGTACTTC. Supplemented by reference TRBV13 and TRBJ2-7, the full variable domain reads AAGVIQSPRHLIKEKRETATLKCYPIPRHDTVYWYQQGPGQDPQFLISFYEKMQSDKGSIPDRFSAQQFSDYHSELNMSSLELGDSALYFCASSPVAGEVPYEQYFGPGTRLTVT.

The chain links TRBV7-9 to TRBJ2-3; tentative D call: TRBD2 (5 bases). Deletions cut 2 bases from V and 2 bases from J, with 11 bases between. Germline lookup yields CDR1 SEHNR and CDR2 FQNEAQ (reference sequence). CDR3 length equals 15 residues. CDR3 sequence reads: CASSLLDSYTDTQYF. The CDR3 bases are TGTGCCAGCAGCTTACTGGACTCTTACACAGATACGCAGTATTTT.

This clone was detected a few times. In the same sample, other DNA sequences code for this CDR3. V gene TRBV5-1 combines with J gene TRBJ2-7, with D tentatively TRBD1 or TRBD2 (5 bases each). This CDR3 has 13 residues. V lost 0 bases, J lost 5 bases, and 9 bases lay in between. CDR1 SGHRS and CDR2 YFSETQ come from the germline V gene. The CDR3 protein is CASSLVSGHEQYF. As DNA, the CDR3 is TGCGCCAGCAGCTTGGTCTCGGGACACGAGCAGTACTTC.

This chain connects TRBV11-2 to TRBJ2-7, with no clear D. Trimming left V 6 bases short and J 0 bases short, with 15 bases between. Germline V gene lookup returns CDR1 SGHAT and CDR2 FQNNGV. There are 15 residues in the CDR3. Here the CDR3 reads CASSDNSLSSYEQYF. In nucleotides, the CDR3 is TGTGCCAGCAGTGACAACTCCTTGAGCTCCTACGAGCAGTACTTC. Supplemented by reference TRBV11-2 and TRBJ2-7, the full variable domain reads EAGVAQSPRYKIIEKRQSVAFWCNPISGHATLYWYQQILGQGPKLLIQFQNNGVVDDSQLPKDRFSAERLKGVDSTLKIQPAKLEDSAVYLCASSDNSLSSYEQYFGPGTRLTVT.

This clone was observed at least ten times. J is TRBJ2-5 and V is TRBV4-1; either TRBD1 or TRBD2 may supply D (5 bases each). This CDR3 is 15 amino acids long. Looked up from germline, CDR1 is MGHRA and CDR2 is YSYEKL. V was cut by 1 base and J by 5 bases, with 14 bases left in between. CDR3 protein: CASSQGGALRETQYF. In DNA form, the CDR3 reads TGCGCCAGCAGCCAAGGAGGGGCTCTTCGGGAGACCCAGTACTTC.

This clone came up once. The CDR3 sequence: CASSVRGTGGIGANVLTF. DNA of the CDR3: TGTGCCAGCAGCGTTAGAGGGACAGGGGGCATTGGGGCCAACGTCCTGACTTTC. The chain joins TRBV9 to TRBJ2-6, with 12 bases lining up with TRBD1. The trim removed 2 bases at V and 3 bases at J, leaving 6 bases unmatched. CDR3 length equals 18 residues. CDR1 and CDR2 from the germline V gene are SGDLS and YYNGEE.

This clone showed up just once. This sample also contains other DNA sequences that code for the same CDR3. The chain is built from TRBV11-2 and TRBJ2-7; D gene unclear. Germline loops: CDR1 SGHAT, CDR2 FQNNGV. V was shortened by 1 base and J by 4 bases, with 5 bases between the two germline ends. The CDR3 has 12 amino acids. As DNA, the CDR3 is TGTGCCAGCAGCTTAGGGGCGTACGAGCAGTACTTC. It encodes CASSLGAYEQYF.

V and J are TRBV25-1 and TRBJ2-7; tentative D call: TRBD1 (5 bases). Per germline, CDR1 MGHDK and CDR2 SYGVNS. V was shortened by 5 bases and J by 3 bases, with 17 bases between the two germline ends. The CDR3 is made up of 15 amino acids. The CDR3 bases are TGTGCCAGCAGTCCGGACAATAGGCCCCACTACGAGCAGTACTTC. Encoded protein: CASSPDNRPHYEQYF.

This chain connects TRBV7-9 to TRBJ1-5; TRBD1 is a possible D gene (6 bases). The V and J ends lost 4 bases and 0 bases respectively, with 10 bases between them. The CDR3 extends over 15 amino acids. The germline V gene has CDR1 SEHNR and CDR2 FQNEAQ (reference sequence). The CDR3 here is CASSSRQDSNQPQHF. CDR3 coding DNA: TGTGCCAGCAGCTCCAGACAGGATAGCAATCAGCCCCAGCATTTT.

The chain uses TRBV27 and TRBJ1-4; D unresolved. This CDR3 has 15 amino acids. V lost 2 bases to trimming and J lost 8 bases, with 15 bases between them. Germline loops: CDR1 MNHEY, CDR2 SMNVEV (reference sequence). The CDR3 is CASSLTLGGVEKLFF. DNA of the CDR3: TGTGCCAGCAGTTTAACCCTCGGAGGAGTCGAAAAACTGTTTTTT.

The sample holds many counts of this clone. This sequence joins TRBV19 and TRBJ2-3, with D hard to call. Trimming stripped 3 bases from V and 3 bases from J, with 4 bases between. The CDR3 has 12 amino acids. Germline assignment: CDR1 LNHDA and CDR2 SQIVND (reference sequence). Written as DNA, the CDR3 is TGTGCCAGTAGTATGTTGACAGATACGCAGTATTTT. Its translation is CASSMLTDTQYF.

This clone turned up a few times. The chain uses TRBV7-9 and TRBJ2-2; D gene ambiguous. Trimming took 2 bases from V and 3 from J, leaving 4 bases between them. This CDR3 comprises 13 residues. Germline values: CDR1 SEHNR, CDR2 FQNEAQ (reference sequence). The DNA for the CDR3 is TGTGCCAGCAGCTTAACCCACACCGGGGAGCTGTTTTTT. This translates into CASSLTHTGELFF.

The chain joins TRBV11-2 to TRBJ2-7, with D tentatively TRBD1 (5 bases). CDR3 size: 12 residues. Trimming took off 4 bases at V and 6 bases at J, with 10 bases between the two ends. Per the germline V gene, CDR1 is SGHAT and CDR2 is FQNNGV. The DNA for the CDR3 is TGTGCCAGCAGCTACGGACAAATCGAGCAGTACTTC. Its translation is CASSYGQIEQYF.

The chain uses TRBV28 and TRBJ2-3; 7 bases are shared with TRBD1. J gave up 4 bases and V 3 bases, and 10 bases lay outside the gene matches. CDR1 and CDR2 from the germline V gene are MDHEN and SYDVKM. CDR3 length: 16 residues. The CDR3 nucleotides are TGTGCCAGCAGTTTGCCCAGGGGGTCACCCTCAGATACGCAGTATTTT. The encoded protein is CASSLPRGSPSDTQYF.

The genes are TRBV7-9 and TRBJ2-1, with TRBD2 matching over 7 bases. Germline-derived CDR1 and CDR2 are SEHNR and FQNEAQ (reference sequence). This CDR3 spans 16 amino acids. Trimming removed 5 bases from V and 9 bases from J; junction bases left unmatched: 16. CDR3 amino acids: CASSHPGGPKRGEQFF. In DNA, the CDR3 is TGTGCCAGCAGCCACCCGGGGGGACCCAAAAGAGGTGAGCAGTTCTTC.

This clone was recorded at least ten times. This chain connects TRBV27 to TRBJ2-1, with no clear D. This CDR3 is 12 amino acids long. Trimming removed 5 bases from V and 10 bases from J, with 12 bases in between. Germline V gives CDR1 MNHEY, CDR2 SMNVEV (reference sequence). CDR3 amino acids: CASSLHFGEQFF. CDR3 DNA: TGTGCCAGCAGTCTGCATTTCGGGGAGCAGTTCTTC.

The sample holds many counts of this clone. This chain connects TRBV5-1 to TRBJ1-2; 8 positions agree with TRBD1. J was trimmed by 1 base and V by 4 bases; bases with no gene match: 6. From germline, CDR1 is SGHRS and CDR2 YFSETQ. CDR3 size: 15 residues. The DNA for the CDR3 is TGCGCCAGCAGCCCGGGGACAGGTATTAACTATGGCTACACCTTC. The encoded protein is CASSPGTGINYGYTF. The complete variable domain, with remaining parts taken from reference TRBV5-1 and TRBJ1-2, reads KAGVTQTPRYLIKTRGQQVTLSCSPISGHRSVSWYQQTPGQGLQFLFEYFSETQRNKGNFPGRFSGRQFSNSRSEMNVSTLELGDSALYLCASSPGTGINYGYTFGSGTRLTVV.

The gene calls are TRBV28 and TRBJ1-4; D gene unclear. With 3 bases removed from V and 7 bases from J, the gap between germline ends came to 12 bases. The CDR3 runs to 14 residues. Germline V gene lookup returns CDR1 MDHEN and CDR2 SYDVKM. CDR3 in DNA: TGTGCCAGCAGTTTGTGGGGATATGGTGAAAAACTGTTTTTT. Protein product: CASSLWGYGEKLFF.

The sample holds one count of this clone. The rearrangement links TRBV15 to TRBJ1-1; the match to TRBD1 covers 7 bases. Germline loops: CDR1 LNHNV, CDR2 YYDKDF (reference sequence). V trimming: 4 bases; J trimming: 5 bases; junction bases outside the gene matches: 1. The length of the CDR3 is 12 residues. This CDR3 is CATSMTGTEAFF. In DNA form, the CDR3 reads TGTGCCACCAGCATGACAGGGACTGAAGCTTTCTTT.

V is TRBV7-9 and J is TRBJ1-4; 7 nucleotides line up with TRBD1. Losses at the gene ends were 5 bases for V and 8 bases for J; bases not matched to a gene: 11. This CDR3 comprises 15 residues. Germline CDR1 and CDR2: SEHNR and FQNEAQ (reference sequence). The CDR3 sequence is CASSHPGQNEEKLFF. The CDR3 DNA reads as TGTGCCAGCAGCCATCCGGGACAGAATGAGGAAAAACTGTTTTTT.

This clone showed up just once. The chain carries TRBV27 and TRBJ2-2; the D is unclear. Germline loops: CDR1 MNHEY, CDR2 SMNVEV (reference sequence). V was shortened by 5 bases and J by 3 bases, with 10 bases between the two germline ends. This CDR3 spans 14 amino acids. CDR3 loop: CASSPRPYTGELFF. The CDR3 bases are TGTGCCAGCAGTCCCCGGCCCTACACCGGGGAGCTGTTTTTT.